These 23 T cell receptor beta chains came from one sample sequenced in a study of vaccination and CD4 T cells after COVID-19. An Oncomine TCR Beta short-read assay was used to sequence the DNA from cultured CD4+ T cells. MiXCR, applied by TCRdb to the PCR reads, yields one record per CDR3 protein. This table holds about 18,000 distinct CDR3 sequences, about 55% found once. These receptors lack a known antigen. The sample's treatment: approximately nine-day PBMC culture with coronavirus spike peptide pools or control peptides (ViraFEST assay). Specimen: CD4+ T cells from blood, cultured in vitro. These receptors came from a human donor who had recovered from COVID-19.

The gene calls are TRBV6-1 and TRBJ1-2; 9 nucleotides line up with TRBD1. The germline CDR1 and CDR2 sequences are MNHNS and SASEGT. The V segment lost 4 bases and the J segment 4 bases; nucleotides outside the gene matches: 13. The length of the CDR3 is 17 residues. The CDR3: CASSVNTGGLASYGYTF. The CDR3 DNA reads TGTGCCAGCAGTGTCAACACAGGGGGCCTTGCGAGCTATGGCTACACCTTC.

The chain links TRBV20-1 to TRBJ2-7; 14 nucleotides align to TRBD2. The CDR3 length is 14 residues. V gave up 6 bases and J gave up 2 bases; unmatched junction bases: 3. Looked up from germline, CDR1 is DFQATT and CDR2 is SNEGSKA (reference sequence). The CDR3 coding sequence is TGCAGTGCAAGACTAGCGGGAGGGCCCTACGAGCAGTACTTC. Its translation is CSARLAGGPYEQYF.

This clonotype turned up a few times. This chain connects TRBV20-1 to TRBJ2-6, with 7 bases that match TRBD1. The CDR3 runs 14 residues. CDR1 and CDR2 (germline): DFQATT, SNEGSKA (reference sequence). The junction had 3 bases not matched to a gene; V was cut back by 6 bases and J by 1 base. CDR3 nucleotides: TGCAGTGCAAAACAGGGGTCTGGGGCCAACGTCCTGACTTTC. This encodes CSAKQGSGANVLTF.

This clonotype showed up just a few times. The V call is TRBV21-1, the J call TRBJ1-5; TRBD1 reflects the table's D call only, with no check against the DNA. TRBV21-1 is deemed a pseudogene. The CDR3 covers 17 residues. CDR3 DNA: TGTGCCAGCAGCAAAGAGGGGACCCCTTTAACCAATCAGCCCCAGCATTTT. It is translated as CASSKEGTPLTNQPQHF.

The chain recombines TRBV7-2 with TRBJ2-2; the D gene is possibly TRBD2 (6 bases). Germline V gives CDR1 SGHTA, CDR2 FQGNSA. V lost 4 bases and J lost 5, with 11 bases in between. This CDR3 contains 14 residues. The CDR3 loop is CASSSYGGTGELFF. The CDR3 DNA sequence: TGTGCCAGCAGCTCTTACGGGGGAACCGGGGAGCTGTTTTTT.

Only a few counts were recorded for this clonotype. The chain employs TRBV20-1 and TRBJ1-2, with 7 positions matching TRBD1. V dropped 6 bases and J dropped 4; count of bases not matched to a gene: 8. The CDR3 has 13 residues. The germline gives CDR1 DFQATT, CDR2 SNEGSKA (reference sequence). CDR3: CSAIRQGAYGYTF. The CDR3 DNA follows: TGCAGTGCAATTCGACAGGGTGCCTATGGCTACACCTTC.

The chain combines TRBV20-1 with TRBJ1-2, with D perhaps TRBD1 (6 bases). The CDR3 sequence is 11 residues long. Germline V gives CDR1 DFQATT, CDR2 SNEGSKA (reference sequence). Trimming left V 1 base short and J 10 bases short, with 10 bases between. CDR3 bases: TGCAGTGCTAGAGGCAACAGGGACTACACCTTC. Its translation: CSARGNRDYTF.

The chain uses TRBV20-1 and TRBJ1-1, with TRBD1 identical over 7 bases. This CDR3 region has 12 residues. With 5 bases clipped from V and 4 bases from J, the junction kept 4 bases outside the gene matches. The germline V gene has CDR1 DFQATT and CDR2 SNEGSKA (reference sequence). CDR3 sequence: CSAPSGGTEAFF. As DNA, the CDR3 is TGCAGTGCTCCATCAGGGGGCACTGAAGCTTTCTTT.

The V gene is TRBV10-1, the J gene TRBJ1-1, with D unclear. Trimming took off 6 bases at V and 1 base at J, with 9 bases between the two ends. CDR1 and CDR2 from the germline V gene are WNHNN and SYGVQD (reference sequence). This CDR3 is built from 13 residues. As DNA, the CDR3 is TGCGCCAGCAGGAAGCAAACGAACACTGAAGCTTTCTTT. Translated, it gives CASRKQTNTEAFF.

This clonotype was counted a few times. The V and J genes are TRBV3-1 and TRBJ1-5, with no clear D. Germline V gene sequence: CDR1 LGHDT, CDR2 YNNKEL (reference sequence). The CDR3 sequence is 13 residues long. V lost 0 bases and J 7 bases, leaving 7 bases between the germline ends. The CDR3 DNA sequence: TGTGCCAGCAGCCAAGATCAGGACCAGCCCCAGCATTTT. This sequence encodes CASSQDQDQPQHF.

This clonotype was recorded a few times. This CDR3 is CASSEGVGGTDTQYF. CDR3 sequence (DNA): TGCGCCAGCAGTGAAGGAGTCGGGGGTACAGATACGCAGTATTTT. The rearrangement uses TRBV10-1 and TRBJ2-3, with D possibly matching TRBD2 (6 bases). CDR1 is WNHNN, CDR2 SYGVQD, per germline (reference sequence). The CDR3 contains 15 residues. The V gene lost 3 bases and the J gene lost 3 bases, with 13 bases spanning the gap.

The CDR3 DNA reads TGCAGTGCTAGAGACAGCCCCATATTCTCCTACGAGCAGTACTTC. Its protein product is CSARDSPIFSYEQYF. V is TRBV20-1 and J is TRBJ2-7, with no clear D. Looked up from germline, CDR1 is DFQATT and CDR2 is SNEGSKA (reference sequence). The CDR3 extends over 15 amino acids. V lost 0 bases, J lost 0 bases, and 12 bases lay in between.

The chain links TRBV7-2 to TRBJ2-1; D is undetermined. This CDR3 contains 14 residues. Germline V gene data show CDR1 as SGHTA and CDR2 as FQGNSA. Trimming stripped 0 bases from V and 1 base from J, with 4 bases between. The CDR3 protein is CASSLATSYNEQFF. CDR3 DNA: TGTGCCAGCAGCTTAGCCACGTCCTACAATGAGCAGTTCTTC.

This chain uses TRBV2 with TRBJ1-3; D remains unclear. V lost 7 bases and J lost 4, with 8 bases in between. The CDR3 is 12 amino acids. Germline CDR1 SNHLY, CDR2 FYNNEI. In DNA form, the CDR3 reads TGTGCCAGCACCACCGGGGGAAACACCATATATTTT. It yields the protein CASTTGGNTIYF.

The chain has TRBV24-1 and TRBJ1-5; D not resolved. Germline values: CDR1 KGHDR, CDR2 SFDVKD. This CDR3 contains 14 residues. Trimming took off 2 bases at V and 6 bases at J, with 10 bases between the two ends. In DNA form, the CDR3 reads TGTGCCACCAGTGATTCCTATGGAGGTCAGCCCCAGCATTTT. This gives the protein CATSDSYGGQPQHF.

V gene TRBV6-4 combines with J gene TRBJ2-1; possible D gene TRBD2, 5 bases. Trimming removed 7 bases at V and 4 bases at J, with 11 bases between. Germline assignment: CDR1 MRHNA and CDR2 SNTAGT. The CDR3 is 13 residues long. CDR3 sequence reads: CASKADSYNEQFF. CDR3 nucleotides: TGTGCCAGCAAAGCGGATTCTTACAATGAGCAGTTCTTC.

This rearrangement joins TRBV10-3 to TRBJ1-1; D is undetermined. The germline CDR1 and CDR2 sequences are ENHRY and SYGVKD. Trimming removed 8 bases from V and 3 bases from J, with 13 bases in between. CDR3 length equals 13 residues. The CDR3 here is CAIGQNTDTEAFF. The CDR3 DNA reads TGTGCCATCGGTCAAAACACGGACACTGAAGCTTTCTTT.

This clonotype was counted a few times. The chain has TRBV7-2 and TRBJ2-7; 14 nucleotides agree with TRBD2. This CDR3 has 17 amino acids. The germline V gene encodes CDR1 SGHTA and CDR2 FQGNSA. After removal of 5 bases from V and 2 bases from J, the junction contained 8 bases not matched to a gene. CDR3 sequence reads: CASSKGLAGVLPYEQYF. Written as DNA, the CDR3 is TGTGCCAGCAGCAAGGGACTAGCGGGAGTATTACCCTACGAGCAGTACTTC.

This clonotype was picked up one time. V and J are TRBV11-3 and TRBJ1-4; TRBD1 matches at 9 bases. The CDR3 consists of 15 residues. CDR1 is SGHNT and CDR2 is YENEEA in the germline V gene. V dropped 5 bases and J dropped 8; count of bases not matched to a gene: 9. DNA for the CDR3: TGTGCCAGCAGCCCTGGGACAGGGAGAGGAGAAAAACTGTTTTTT. Translating it yields CASSPGTGRGEKLFF.

This clonotype showed up just once. CDR3 sequence (DNA): TGCAGTGCCAGGCTGGGAGCGCTAACCCAGTACTTC. Translation gives CSARLGALTQYF. The rearrangement links TRBV20-1 to TRBJ2-5; D may be TRBD2 (5 bases). This CDR3 is built from 12 residues. Germline-derived CDR1 and CDR2 are DFQATT and SNEGSKA (reference sequence). Trimming removed 6 bases at V and 8 bases at J, with 16 bases between.

Only one count was recorded for this clonotype. This chain's CDR3 is CASSPHPESTDTQYF. The CDR3 DNA follows: TGTGCCAGCAGCCCCCACCCCGAGAGCACAGATACGCAGTATTTT. This chain links TRBV7-2 with TRBJ2-3, with D unclear. The CDR3 covers 15 residues. The V gene lost 5 bases and the J gene lost 0 bases, with 12 bases spanning the gap. CDR1 SGHTA and CDR2 FQGNSA come from the germline V gene.

This chain joins TRBV5-1 and TRBJ1-1; a weak D match, TRBD1 (5 bases). Deletions cut 4 bases from V and 5 bases from J, with 18 bases between. Germline V gives CDR1 SGHRS, CDR2 YFSETQ. The CDR3 sequence is 15 residues long. CDR3 DNA: TGCGCCAGCAGCCTCCGCCCGGGGGTCGGGACTGAAGCTTTCTTT. Protein: CASSLRPGVGTEAFF.

The chain uses TRBV7-3 and TRBJ2-5; possibly TRBD2 for D (5 bases). The germline V and J ends were trimmed by 4 bases and 1 base, with 10 bases remaining between them. CDR3 length equals 14 residues. Germline V gene lookup returns CDR1 SGHTA and CDR2 FQGTGA. CDR3 protein: CASSSSRGQETQYF. The CDR3 nucleotides read TGTGCCAGCAGCTCTTCTCGGGGCCAAGAGACCCAGTACTTC.